Shown below are 11 T cell receptor beta chains from a single sample sequenced in a study of cytomegalovirus exposure and HLA in healthy donors. PCR used 60 Vbeta primers and 13 Jbeta primers. Profiling relied on immunoSEQ multiplex PCR, and the TCRdb table lists in-frame clones only, not all of them. The sample yields approximately 73,000 clones, approximately 57% seen once. Material: PBMCs. The receptors were gathered from a man aged 25-40 years in good health and CMV-seropositive.

The chain combines TRBV2 with TRBJ1-2; D ambiguous. The V end lost 3 bases, the J end lost 14 bases, and 13 bases lay between the germline ends. Germline V lookup: CDR1 SNHLY, CDR2 FYNNEI. This CDR3 spans 11 amino acids. This CDR3 reads CASSDFYGGTF. The CDR3 DNA reads as TGTGCCAGCAGTGATTTTTACGGTGGTACCTTC.

V gene TRBV7-9 combines with J gene TRBJ1-2; perhaps TRBD1 as D (5 bases). The germline V gene has CDR1 SEHNR and CDR2 FQNEAQ (reference sequence). CDR3 length: 14 residues. V shed 1 base and J shed 6 bases, with 12 bases lying between them. The CDR3: CASSLGGGSHGYTF. Written as DNA, the CDR3 is TGTGCCAGCAGCTTAGGTGGGGGGAGTCATGGCTACACCTTC.

The chain has TRBV4-2 and TRBJ1-1, with D uncertain. This CDR3 spans 17 amino acids. Trimming shortened V by 0 bases and J by 2 bases, and 16 bases separated the two germline ends. The V gene's germline CDR1 is LGHNA and CDR2 YNFKEQ. The chain's CDR3 is CASSQDRDHPGNTEAFF. DNA of the CDR3: TGTGCCAGCAGCCAAGATCGGGATCATCCCGGTAACACTGAAGCTTTCTTT.

This chain joins TRBV25-1 and TRBJ2-1; D may be TRBD1 (6 bases). The CDR3 totals 15 residues. Germline CDR1 is MGHDK and CDR2 is SYGVNS. The V end was cut by 8 bases, the J end by 5 bases, with 19 bases between. In nucleotides, the CDR3 is TGTGCCAGCCCCTTCTCCGGGACAAAACACAATGAGCAGTTCTTC. This gives the protein CASPFSGTKHNEQFF.

The chain recombines TRBV5-4 with TRBJ2-7, with D unclear. The CDR3 runs 13 residues. Germline-derived CDR1 and CDR2 are SGHNT and YYREEE (reference sequence). V lost 0 bases to trimming and J lost 3 bases, with 7 bases between them. The CDR3 DNA reads TGTGCCAGCAGCTTGGACATCCTCTACGAGCAGTACTTC. This sequence encodes CASSLDILYEQYF.

The count of this clone is one. The V and J genes are TRBV9 and TRBJ2-4; D remains ambiguous. Germline CDR1 is SGDLS and CDR2 is YYNGEE. This CDR3 has 15 amino acids. Trimming shortened V by 0 bases and J by 1 base, and 8 bases separated the two germline ends. The chain's CDR3 is CASSVAGSAKNIQYF. In DNA, the CDR3 is TGTGCCAGCAGCGTAGCAGGAAGCGCCAAAAACATTCAGTACTTC. The whole variable domain, filled in from reference TRBV9 and TRBJ2-4, reads DSGVTQTPKHLITATGQRVTLRCSPRSGDLSVYWYQQSLDQGLQFLIQYYNGEERAKGNILERFSAQQFPDLHSELNLSSLELGDSALYFCASSVAGSAKNIQYFGAGTRLSVL.

The chain employs TRBV5-6 and TRBJ2-7; 8 bases line up with TRBD1. Losses at the gene ends were 6 bases for V and 2 bases for J; bases not matched to a gene: 10. CDR1 SGHDT and CDR2 YYEEEE come from the germline V gene. The CDR3 runs 15 residues. CDR3 sequence reads: CASTPRDRSPYEQYF. The CDR3 DNA reads TGTGCCAGCACTCCTCGGGACAGGAGTCCCTACGAGCAGTACTTC.

This chain uses TRBV15 with TRBJ2-3, with D possibly TRBD2 on 6 matching bases. The ends were cut back, 1 base at V and 6 bases at J, with 11 bases in the middle. Germline CDR1 and CDR2: LNHNV and YYDKDF (reference sequence). The CDR3 is 14 residues long. Here the CDR3 DNA reads TGTGCCACCAGCAGAGGACGGGCGGGGGATACGCAGTATTTT. It yields the protein CATSRGRAGDTQYF.

The rearrangement links TRBV4-1 to TRBJ2-1; 8 bases fit TRBD2. The junction had 8 bases not matched to a gene; V was cut back by 4 bases and J by 3 bases. The CDR3 contains 16 residues. Germline values: CDR1 MGHRA, CDR2 YSYEKL. Written as DNA, the CDR3 is TGCGCCAGCAGCCCACTAAGCGGGAGAAGCTACAATGAGCAGTTCTTC. Amino acid sequence: CASSPLSGRSYNEQFF.

The V and J genes are TRBV5-6 and TRBJ2-1; D remains unclear. Germline CDR1 SGHDT, CDR2 YYEEEE. The CDR3 has 13 amino acids. The V end lost 0 bases, the J end lost 9 bases, and 10 bases lay between the germline ends. CDR3 region: CASSLAGVVEQFF. Here the CDR3 DNA reads TGTGCCAGCAGCTTGGCGGGTGTAGTTGAGCAGTTCTTC.

The chain links TRBV25-1 to TRBJ1-3, with D unclear. Germline CDR1 reads MGHDK; CDR2 reads SYGVNS. The V and J ends lost 5 bases and 1 base respectively, with 9 bases between them. The CDR3 totals 14 residues. The CDR3 coding sequence is TGTGCCAGCAGTCCTACCGTTTCTGGAAACACCATATATTTT. This codes for CASSPTVSGNTIYF.